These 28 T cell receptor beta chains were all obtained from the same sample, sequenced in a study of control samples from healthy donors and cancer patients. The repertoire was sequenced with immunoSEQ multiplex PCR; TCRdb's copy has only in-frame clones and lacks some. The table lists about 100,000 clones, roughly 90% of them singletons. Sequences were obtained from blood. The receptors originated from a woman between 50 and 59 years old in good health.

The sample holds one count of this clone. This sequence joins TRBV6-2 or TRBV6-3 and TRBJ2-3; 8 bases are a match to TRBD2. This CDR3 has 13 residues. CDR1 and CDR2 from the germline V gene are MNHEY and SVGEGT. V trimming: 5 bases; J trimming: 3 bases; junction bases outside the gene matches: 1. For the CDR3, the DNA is TGTGCCAGCAGTCGGGAGGGGACAGATACGCAGTATTTT. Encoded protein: CASSREGTDTQYF.

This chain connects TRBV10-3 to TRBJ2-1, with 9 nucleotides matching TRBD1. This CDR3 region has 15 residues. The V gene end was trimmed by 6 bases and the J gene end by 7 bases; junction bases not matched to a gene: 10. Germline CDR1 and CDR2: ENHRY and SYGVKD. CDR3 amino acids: CAISAMDRGQNEQFF. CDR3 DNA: TGTGCCATCAGCGCCATGGACAGGGGTCAGAATGAGCAGTTCTTC.

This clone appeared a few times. Here the CDR3 reads CSASAGRGNTIYF. The CDR3 DNA reads as TGCAGTGCTAGTGCCGGGAGAGGAAACACCATATATTTT. The V and J genes are TRBV20-1 and TRBJ1-3; D gene unclear. With 3 bases removed from V and 4 bases from J, the gap between germline ends came to 10 bases. The CDR3 has 13 amino acids. The germline V gene encodes CDR1 DFQATT and CDR2 SNEGSKA (reference sequence).

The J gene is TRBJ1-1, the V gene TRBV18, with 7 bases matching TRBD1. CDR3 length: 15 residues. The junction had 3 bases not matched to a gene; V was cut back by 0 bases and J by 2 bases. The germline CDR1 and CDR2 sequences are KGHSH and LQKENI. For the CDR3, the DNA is TGTGCCAGCTCACCACCGGGACAGTTAAACACTGAAGCTTTCTTT. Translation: CASSPPGQLNTEAFF.

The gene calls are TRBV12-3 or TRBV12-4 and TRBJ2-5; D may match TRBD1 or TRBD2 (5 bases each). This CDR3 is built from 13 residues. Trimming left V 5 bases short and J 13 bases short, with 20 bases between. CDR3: CASSGRDLQKGYF. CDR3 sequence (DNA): TGTGCCAGCAGTGGCCGGGACCTGCAGAAGGGGTACTTC.

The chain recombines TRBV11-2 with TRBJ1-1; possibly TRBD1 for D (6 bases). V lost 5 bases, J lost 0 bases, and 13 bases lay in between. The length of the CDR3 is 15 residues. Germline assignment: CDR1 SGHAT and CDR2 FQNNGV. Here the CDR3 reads CASSPFGGMNTEAFF. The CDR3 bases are TGTGCCAGCAGCCCGTTCGGGGGCATGAACACTGAAGCTTTCTTT.

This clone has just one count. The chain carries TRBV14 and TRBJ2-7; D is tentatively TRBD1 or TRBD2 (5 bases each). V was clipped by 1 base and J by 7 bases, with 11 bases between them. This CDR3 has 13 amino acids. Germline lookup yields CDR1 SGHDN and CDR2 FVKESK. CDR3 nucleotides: TGTGCCAGCAGCCAAGGGGGGACGTGGGAGCAGTACTTC. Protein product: CASSQGGTWEQYF. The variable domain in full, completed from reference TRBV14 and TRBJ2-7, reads EAGVTQFPSHSVIEKGQTVTLRCDPISGHDNLYWYRRVMGKEIKFLLHFVKESKQDESGMPNNRFLAERTGGTYSTLKVQPAELEDSGVYFCASSQGGTWEQYFGPGTRLTVT.

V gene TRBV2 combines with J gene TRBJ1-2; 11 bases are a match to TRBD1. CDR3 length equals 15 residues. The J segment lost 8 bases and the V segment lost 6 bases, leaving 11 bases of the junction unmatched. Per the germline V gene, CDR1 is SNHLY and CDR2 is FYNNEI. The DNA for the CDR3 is TGTGCCAGCAGCCCCAGGGACAGGGGGATGGGAGGCTACACCTTC. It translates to CASSPRDRGMGGYTF.

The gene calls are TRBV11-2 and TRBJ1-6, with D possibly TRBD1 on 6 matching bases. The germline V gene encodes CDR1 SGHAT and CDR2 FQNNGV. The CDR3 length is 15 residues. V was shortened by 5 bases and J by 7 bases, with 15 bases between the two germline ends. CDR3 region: CASSPRRGGNSPLHF. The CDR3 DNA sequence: TGTGCCAGCAGCCCGAGACGGGGGGGCAATTCACCCCTCCACTTT.

The CDR3 here is CASRGHWGGGPSTDTQYF. CDR3 DNA: TGTGCCAGCAGGGGGCATTGGGGAGGGGGCCCTAGCACAGATACGCAGTATTTT. This sequence joins TRBV25-1 and TRBJ2-3, with D perhaps TRBD1 or TRBD2 (7 bases each). The V gene lost 6 bases and the J gene lost 0 bases, with 22 bases spanning the gap. The CDR3 is made up of 18 amino acids. The germline V gene encodes CDR1 MGHDK and CDR2 SYGVNS. The whole variable domain, filled in from reference TRBV25-1 and TRBJ2-3, reads EADIYQTPRYLVIGTGKKITLECSQTMGHDKMYWYQQDPGMELHLIHYSYGVNSTEKGDLSSESTVSRIRTEHFPLTLESARPSHTSQYLCASRGHWGGGPSTDTQYFGPGTRLTVL.

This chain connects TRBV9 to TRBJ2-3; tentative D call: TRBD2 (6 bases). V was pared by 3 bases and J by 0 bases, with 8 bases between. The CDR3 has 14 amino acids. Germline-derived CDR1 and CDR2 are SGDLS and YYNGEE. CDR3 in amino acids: CASSAGTSTDTQYF. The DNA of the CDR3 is TGTGCCAGCAGCGCCGGGACTAGCACAGATACGCAGTATTTT. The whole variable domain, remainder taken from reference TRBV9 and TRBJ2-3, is DSGVTQTPKHLITATGQRVTLRCSPRSGDLSVYWYQQSLDQGLQFLIQYYNGEERAKGNILERFSAQQFPDLHSELNLSSLELGDSALYFCASSAGTSTDTQYFGPGTRLTVL.

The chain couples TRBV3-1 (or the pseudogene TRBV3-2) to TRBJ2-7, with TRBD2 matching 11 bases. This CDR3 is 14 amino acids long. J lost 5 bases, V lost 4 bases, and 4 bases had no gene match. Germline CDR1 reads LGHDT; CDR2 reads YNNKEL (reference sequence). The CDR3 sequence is CASSLAGGRNEQYV. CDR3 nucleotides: TGTGCCAGCAGCCTAGCGGGAGGGCGCAACGAGCAGTACGTC.

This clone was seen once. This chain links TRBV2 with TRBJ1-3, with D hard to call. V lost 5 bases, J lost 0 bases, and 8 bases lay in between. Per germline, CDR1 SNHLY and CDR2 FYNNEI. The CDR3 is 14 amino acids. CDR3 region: CASSRLSSGNTIYF. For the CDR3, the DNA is TGTGCCAGCAGTCGTCTCTCCTCTGGAAACACCATATATTTT.

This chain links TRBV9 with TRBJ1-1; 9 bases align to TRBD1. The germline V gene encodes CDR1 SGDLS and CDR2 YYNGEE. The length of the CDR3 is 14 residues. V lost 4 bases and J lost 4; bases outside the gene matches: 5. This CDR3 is CASSLGQGSTEAFF. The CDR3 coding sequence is TGTGCCAGCAGCCTAGGACAGGGGAGCACTGAAGCTTTCTTT.

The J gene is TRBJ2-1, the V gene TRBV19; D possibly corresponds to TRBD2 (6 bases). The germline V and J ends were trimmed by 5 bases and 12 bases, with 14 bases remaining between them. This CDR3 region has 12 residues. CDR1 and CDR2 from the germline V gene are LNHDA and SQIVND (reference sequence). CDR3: CASSHPSEGQFF. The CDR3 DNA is TGTGCCAGTAGTCATCCTAGCGAGGGGCAGTTCTTC.

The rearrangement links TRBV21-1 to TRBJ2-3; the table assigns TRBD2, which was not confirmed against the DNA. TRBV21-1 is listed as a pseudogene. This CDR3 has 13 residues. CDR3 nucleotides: TGTGCCAGCAGCCAAGGGACTTTGGATACGCAGTATTTT. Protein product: CASSQGTLDTQYF.

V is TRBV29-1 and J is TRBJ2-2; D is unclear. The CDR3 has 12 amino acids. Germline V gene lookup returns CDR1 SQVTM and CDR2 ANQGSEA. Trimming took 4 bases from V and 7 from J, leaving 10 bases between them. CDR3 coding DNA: TGCAGCGTTGTCTTTCGGTACGGGGAGCTGTTTTTT. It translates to CSVVFRYGELFF.

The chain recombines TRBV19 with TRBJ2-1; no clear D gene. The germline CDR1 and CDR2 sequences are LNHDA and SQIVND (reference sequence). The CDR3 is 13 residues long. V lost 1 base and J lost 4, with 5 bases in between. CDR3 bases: TGTGCCAGTAGTATAGCAGATTACAATGAGCAGTTCTTC. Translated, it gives CASSIADYNEQFF. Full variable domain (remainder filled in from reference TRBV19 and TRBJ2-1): DGGITQSPKYLFRKEGQNVTLSCEQNLNHDAMYWYRQDPGQGLRLIYYSQIVNDFQKGDIAEGYSVSREKKESFPLTVTSAQKNPTAFYLCASSIADYNEQFFGPGTRLTVL.

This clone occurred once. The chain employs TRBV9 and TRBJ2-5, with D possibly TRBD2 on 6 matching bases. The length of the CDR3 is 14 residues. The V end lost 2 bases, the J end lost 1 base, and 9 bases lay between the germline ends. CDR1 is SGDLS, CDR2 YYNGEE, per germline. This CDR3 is CASSVYGGQETQYF. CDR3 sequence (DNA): TGTGCCAGCAGCGTCTACGGGGGCCAAGAGACCCAGTACTTC.

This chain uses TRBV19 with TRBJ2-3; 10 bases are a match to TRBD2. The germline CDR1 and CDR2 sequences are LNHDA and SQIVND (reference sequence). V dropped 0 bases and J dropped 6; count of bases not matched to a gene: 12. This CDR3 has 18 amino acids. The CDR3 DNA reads TGTGCCAGTAGTATAGATGCGGTAGCGGGAGGTCTAGGGGATACGCAGTATTTT. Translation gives CASSIDAVAGGLGDTQYF.

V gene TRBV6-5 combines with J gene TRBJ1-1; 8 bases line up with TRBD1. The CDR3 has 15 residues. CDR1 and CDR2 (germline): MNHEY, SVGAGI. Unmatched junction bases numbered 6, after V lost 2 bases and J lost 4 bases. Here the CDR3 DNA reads TGTGCCAGCAGTTACCGACAGGGGACGCGCACTGAAGCTTTCTTT. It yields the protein CASSYRQGTRTEAFF.

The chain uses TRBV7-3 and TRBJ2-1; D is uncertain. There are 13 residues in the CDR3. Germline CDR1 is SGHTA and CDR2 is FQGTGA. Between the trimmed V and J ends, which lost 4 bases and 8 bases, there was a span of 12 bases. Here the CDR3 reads CASSSPTIDEQFF. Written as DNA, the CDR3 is TGTGCCAGCAGCTCCCCCACAATAGATGAGCAGTTCTTC.

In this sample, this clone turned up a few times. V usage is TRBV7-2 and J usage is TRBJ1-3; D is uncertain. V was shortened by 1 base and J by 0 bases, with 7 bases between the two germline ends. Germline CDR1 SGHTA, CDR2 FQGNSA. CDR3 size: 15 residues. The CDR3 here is CASSLGPASGNTIYF. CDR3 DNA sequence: TGTGCCAGCAGCTTAGGACCCGCCTCTGGAAACACCATATATTTT. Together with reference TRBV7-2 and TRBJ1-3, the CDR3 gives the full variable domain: GAGVSQSPSNKVTEKGKDVELRCDPISGHTALYWYRQSLGQGLEFLIYFQGNSAPDKSGLPSDRFSAERTGGSVSTLTIQRTQQEDSAVYLCASSLGPASGNTIYFGEGSWLTVV.

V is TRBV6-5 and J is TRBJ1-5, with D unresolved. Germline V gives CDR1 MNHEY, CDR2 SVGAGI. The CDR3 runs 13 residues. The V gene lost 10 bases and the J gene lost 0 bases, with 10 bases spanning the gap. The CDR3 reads CATKRDSNQPQHF. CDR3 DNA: TGTGCCACAAAGAGAGATAGCAATCAGCCCCAGCATTTT.

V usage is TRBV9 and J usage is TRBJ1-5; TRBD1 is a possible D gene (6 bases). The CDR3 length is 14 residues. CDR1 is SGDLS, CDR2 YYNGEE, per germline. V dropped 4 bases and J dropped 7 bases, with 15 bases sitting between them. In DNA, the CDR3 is TGTGCCAGCAGCAGCGCAGGGGCAGGGCAGCCCCAGCATTTT. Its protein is CASSSAGAGQPQHF. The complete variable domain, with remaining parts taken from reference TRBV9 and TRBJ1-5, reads DSGVTQTPKHLITATGQRVTLRCSPRSGDLSVYWYQQSLDQGLQFLIQYYNGEERAKGNILERFSAQQFPDLHSELNLSSLELGDSALYFCASSSAGAGQPQHFGDGTRLSIL.

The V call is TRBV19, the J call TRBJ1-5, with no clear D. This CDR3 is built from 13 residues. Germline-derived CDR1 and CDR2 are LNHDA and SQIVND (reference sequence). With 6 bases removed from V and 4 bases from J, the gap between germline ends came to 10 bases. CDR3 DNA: TGTGCCAGTAGCCCAGTGGGGAATCAGCCCCAGCATTTT. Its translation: CASSPVGNQPQHF.

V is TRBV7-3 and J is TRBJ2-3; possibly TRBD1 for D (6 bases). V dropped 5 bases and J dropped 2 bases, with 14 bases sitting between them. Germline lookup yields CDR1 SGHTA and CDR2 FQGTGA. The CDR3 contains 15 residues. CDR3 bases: TGTGCCAGCAGCGGGGGCCTGAGGGCCACAGATACGCAGTATTTT. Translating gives CASSGGLRATDTQYF.

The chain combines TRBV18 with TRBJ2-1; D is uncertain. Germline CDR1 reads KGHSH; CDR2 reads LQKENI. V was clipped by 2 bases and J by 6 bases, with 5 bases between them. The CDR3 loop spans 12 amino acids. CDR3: CASSPSINEQFF. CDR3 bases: TGTGCCAGCTCACCATCTATCAATGAGCAGTTCTTC.